A selection of T cell receptor beta chains follows, all from one sample in a study of neoadjuvant nivolumab and ipilimumab in lung cancer. TCRdb's copy holds only in-frame clones and misses some; the assay was immunoSEQ multiplex PCR. The sample records 9,500 to 10,000 clones, roughly four fifths being singletons. This specimen was tumor tissue, taken after neoadjuvant nivolumab, alone or with ipilimumab, at or shortly before surgery. All receptors derive from an adult with non-small cell lung cancer. Some clones in this sample may be carry-over from other donors' samples. Each CDR3 is given with its conserved first and last residue. D genes are given only for firm matches. Where a row states a size, it is once, few, many or the class of an expanded clone; other rows omit it.

DNA	CDR3	D	V	J	size
TGTGCCAGCAGGGAACCGGGACCGCCGGAGTACTTC	CASREPGPPEYF	-	TRBV6-6	TRBJ2-7	-
TGCGCCAGCAGCTTGGAAGCAGGCGGGAGCAATCAGCCCCAGCATTTT	CASSLEAGGSNQPQHF	-	TRBV5-1	TRBJ1-5	-
TGTGCCAGCAGCGCCACAACTAGCGGGAGGGCCTTTAACGGGGAGCTGTTTTTT	CASSATTSGRAFNGELFF	TRBD2	TRBV11-2	TRBJ2-2	-
TGTGCCAGCAGCCAACAGGGGGACAGCAATCAGCCCCAGCATTTT	CASSQQGDSNQPQHF	TRBD1	TRBV7-9	TRBJ1-5	-
TGTGCCAGCAGTTACTCGGGAAGGGGAGCCCGGAACGAGCAGTACTTC	CASSYSGRGARNEQYF	-	TRBV6-5	TRBJ2-7	once
TGTGCCATCAGGGGGGGACTAGTCGGCCAAGAGACCCAGTACTTC	CAIRGGLVGQETQYF	TRBD2	TRBV10-3	TRBJ2-5	-
TGTGCCAGCAGCTCGCCCCCCTGGAACACTGAAGCTTTCTTT	CASSSPPWNTEAFF	-	TRBV14	TRBJ1-1	few
TGTGCCAGCTCACCAATGGCGAACACTGAAGCTTTCTTT	CASSPMANTEAFF	-	TRBV18	TRBJ1-1	-
TGTGCCAGCAGTCCGCGTGGGACAGGTACTAGTGGCTACACCTTC	CASSPRGTGTSGYTF	TRBD1	TRBV27	TRBJ1-2	-
TGCGCCAGCAGCCTAACCGTTAGCGGGGGGGCGGTTGGTTACGAGCAGTACTTC	CASSLTVSGGAVGYEQYF	TRBD2	TRBV4-1	TRBJ2-7	-
TGCAGCGTTGGGGACGGACTCTACTCCTACAATGAGCAGTTCTTC	CSVGDGLYSYNEQFF	-	TRBV29-1	TRBJ2-1	few
TGTGCCAGCAGTGAATCCGGTGGGGGATTCTACGAGCAGTACTTC	CASSESGGGFYEQYF	-	TRBV2	TRBJ2-7	-
TGTGCCAGCAGTGCAAGGACAGGTGGTGGGGAAAAACTGTTTTTT	CASSARTGGGEKLFF	TRBD1	TRBV2	TRBJ1-4	-
TGTGCCAGCAGCTTAGGACTAGCGGACTACAATGAGCAGTTCTTC	CASSLGLADYNEQFF	TRBD2	TRBV7-9	TRBJ2-1	-
TGTGCCAGCAGCTTATCCGGGACAGGGGCCTACGAGCAGTACTTC	CASSLSGTGAYEQYF	TRBD1	TRBV7-2	TRBJ2-7	-
TGCAGTGCCGACCGAGAGACTGAAGCTTTCTTT	CSADRETEAFF	-	TRBV20-1	TRBJ1-1	-
TGTGCCAGCAGCTTACAGGGGCTACTAGCCAAAAACATTCAGTACTTC	CASSLQGLLAKNIQYF	-	TRBV11-2	TRBJ2-4	-
TGCAGCGTTGAATCGGGACTAGCGTACACCCCAGGAGGCTACAATGAGCAGTTCTTC	CSVESGLAYTPGGYNEQFF	TRBD2	TRBV29-1	TRBJ2-1	-
TGTGCCTGGACCTCGATGGGGCATAAAGATACGCAGTATTTT	CAWTSMGHKDTQYF	-	TRBV30	TRBJ2-3	-
TGTGCCAGCAGTACTCAGGGTAGTGGCACAGATACGCAGTATTTT	CASSTQGSGTDTQYF	-	TRBV6-5	TRBJ2-3	-
TGTGCCAGCAGTAACTCAGGGATCTCCTACGAGCAGTACTTC	CASSNSGISYEQYF	-	TRBV6-6	TRBJ2-7	-
TGTGCCAGCAGCCAAGGGCAAAGAATGACTGAAGCTTTCTTT	CASSQGQRMTEAFF	-	TRBV14	TRBJ1-1	-
TGTGCCAGCAGCTCGAACCAGCGTTACGAGCAGTACTTC	CASSSNQRYEQYF	-	TRBV5-5	TRBJ2-7	-
TGTGCCAGCAGTTACTTACAGAACACTGAAGCTTTCTTT	CASSYLQNTEAFF	-	TRBV6-5	TRBJ1-1	-
TGTGCCAGCCCCCAGACAGGGCGGGGAGAGACCCAGTACTTC	CASPQTGRGETQYF	-	TRBV2	TRBJ2-5	-
TGTGCCAGCAGTCCCGTGGGGGATTCACCCCTCCACTTT	CASSPVGDSPLHF	-	TRBV6-5	TRBJ1-6	-
TGCAGCGCCGGGGGACAGGGGTCAGGCTACACCTTC	CSAGGQGSGYTF	TRBD1	TRBV29-1	TRBJ1-2	-
TGTGCCAGCAGCTTAGTAGGCAGTCATACCTACGAGCAGTACTTC	CASSLVGSHTYEQYF	-	TRBV7-9	TRBJ2-7	few
TGTGCCAGCAGTCGAGGGGTTTCTGGGGCCAACGTCCTGACTTTC	CASSRGVSGANVLTF	-	TRBV6-5	TRBJ2-6	-
TGTGCCAGCAGTTACGGCGGGACGGACACCGGGGAGCTGTTTTTT	CASSYGGTDTGELFF	-	TRBV6-6	TRBJ2-2	-
TGTGCCAGCAGCCTACAGGGGGCGGAGAGAGACGAGCAGTACTTC	CASSLQGAERDEQYF	TRBD1	TRBV11-1	TRBJ2-7	few
TGTGCCAGCTCTCAAGGTGTGGGGGATGAGCAGTTCTTC	CASSQGVGDEQFF	-	TRBV18	TRBJ2-1	-
TGTGCCAGCAGCCCGAACAGCGGTTCCTCCTACAATGAGCAGTTCTTC	CASSPNSGSSYNEQFF	-	TRBV11-3	TRBJ2-1	-
TGCGCCAGCAGCCCCTTCGGGACTCTCACAGATACGCAGTATTTT	CASSPFGTLTDTQYF	-	TRBV5-1	TRBJ2-3	once
TGTGCCAGCAGTCAATACGGGGGCTACACCTTC	CASSQYGGYTF	-	TRBV27	TRBJ1-2	-
TGCAGCGTTGAAGTGAAGACTAGCGGGATATGGGGTGAGCAGTTCTTC	CSVEVKTSGIWGEQFF	TRBD2	TRBV29-1	TRBJ2-1	once
TGCAGCGTTGAAGATGAGGAGCGGGGGACTTACGAGCAGTACTTC	CSVEDEERGTYEQYF	TRBD2	TRBV29-1	TRBJ2-7	once
TGTGCCAGCAGCTGGAACAATGAGCAGTTCTTC	CASSWNNEQFF	-	TRBV7-9	TRBJ2-1	-
TGTGCCAGCAGAGCCGGGACAGGGTCTGAAGCTTTCTTT	CASRAGTGSEAFF	TRBD1	TRBV2	TRBJ1-1	few
TGTGCCAGCAGTCGCGGCCAGGGACACTATGGCTACACCTTC	CASSRGQGHYGYTF	-	TRBV6-5	TRBJ1-2	-
TGCAGCGTTGGCGGGTGGGGGTACGAGCAGTACTTC	CSVGGWGYEQYF	-	TRBV29-1	TRBJ2-7	-